Presented here are 32 T cell receptor beta chains from one specimen sequenced in a study of T cell responses to AZD1222 COVID-19 vaccine. Assay: immunoSEQ multiplex PCR; the TCRdb copy retains only in-frame clones and omits some. The sample includes 150,000 to 200,000 clones, around 94% seen only once; the top ten take about 4%. Here the sequenced sample was peripheral blood, taken 28 days after the second dose of the MenACWY control vaccine. All receptors derive from an adult who received the MenACWY meningococcal vaccine as a control.

This chain links TRBV10-3 with TRBJ2-3, with D perhaps matching TRBD2 (6 bases). Looked up from germline, CDR1 is ENHRY and CDR2 is SYGVKD. This CDR3 is 18 amino acids long. Trimming pared 1 base from V and 0 bases from J, leaving 17 bases between. CDR3: CAISELSRDWGSTDTQYF. In DNA, the CDR3 is TGTGCCATCAGTGAGTTGTCCCGGGACTGGGGGAGCACAGATACGCAGTATTTT.

This clone was found once. This chain's CDR3 is CASSQEMLYTDTQYF. The CDR3 region has the DNA TGTGCCAGCAGCCAAGAGATGCTCTACACAGATACGCAGTATTTT. The J gene is TRBJ2-3, the V gene TRBV14; D call uncertain. The CDR3 is 15 residues long. Trimming stripped 0 bases from V and 2 bases from J, with 9 bases between. Germline-derived CDR1 and CDR2 are SGHDN and FVKESK.

The gene calls are TRBV5-5 and TRBJ2-5; D may be TRBD2 (6 bases). The length of the CDR3 is 15 residues. Germline CDR1 SGHKS, CDR2 YYEKEE (reference sequence). V was clipped by 1 base and J by 5 bases, with 15 bases between them. CDR3 in DNA: TGTGCCAGCAGCTTGCGCGGGAACGGGGCCGAGACCCAGTACTTC. Protein sequence: CASSLRGNGAETQYF.

The V and J genes are TRBV5-5 and TRBJ2-1, with D possibly called TRBD1 or TRBD2 (5 bases each). Trimming cost V 1 base and J 5 bases, with 19 bases left between them. The CDR3 contains 17 residues. Germline loops: CDR1 SGHKS, CDR2 YYEKEE (reference sequence). The CDR3 region is CASSLRDQQLRHNEQFF. CDR3 nucleotide sequence: TGTGCCAGCAGCTTGAGGGACCAGCAACTTCGACACAATGAGCAGTTCTTC.

The chain joins TRBV5-1 to TRBJ2-5; TRBD2 might be the D (5 bases). Germline-derived CDR1 and CDR2 are SGHRS and YFSETQ. The CDR3 sequence is 15 residues long. V was clipped by 0 bases and J by 0 bases, with 9 bases between them. CDR3 bases: TGCGCCAGCAGCTTGGGGGGAGCCTACCAAGAGACCCAGTACTTC. It codes for CASSLGGAYQETQYF.

V and J are TRBV5-6 and TRBJ1-3; perhaps TRBD1 as D (5 bases). V lost 4 bases and J 2 bases, leaving 10 bases between the germline ends. Germline V gene sequence: CDR1 SGHDT, CDR2 YYEEEE. The CDR3 consists of 14 residues. CDR3 nucleotide sequence: TGTGCCAGCAGCACAAGGGGACCTGGAAACACCATATATTTT. Translating gives CASSTRGPGNTIYF.

This clone appeared a single time. The chain employs TRBV9 and TRBJ2-1; no reliable D call. In germline, CDR1 is SGDLS, CDR2 YYNGEE. The CDR3 spans 15 residues. The germline V and J ends were trimmed by 4 bases and 6 bases, with 17 bases remaining between them. The CDR3 reads CASSRSGGGFNEQFF. CDR3 nucleotide sequence: TGTGCCAGCAGCCGGTCGGGCGGTGGATTCAATGAGCAGTTCTTC.

The V and J genes are TRBV10-3 and TRBJ1-1; perhaps TRBD1 as D (6 bases). The CDR3 runs to 16 residues. Trimming stripped 0 bases from V and 1 base from J, with 12 bases between. Germline V gene lookup returns CDR1 ENHRY and CDR2 SYGVKD. CDR3 in DNA: TGTGCCATCAGTGAGTCGAATAGGGGGGAGAACACTGAAGCTTTCTTT. Residues: CAISESNRGENTEAFF.

The gene calls are TRBV19 and TRBJ2-1; 8 nucleotides line up with TRBD1. Germline assignment: CDR1 LNHDA and CDR2 SQIVND (reference sequence). V lost 2 bases, J lost 6 bases, and 6 bases stayed unmatched. This CDR3 has 15 amino acids. The CDR3 DNA reads TGTGCCAGTAGTATAACAGGGGGGAGGTTCAATGAGCAGTTCTTC. It yields the protein CASSITGGRFNEQFF.

The CDR3 bases are TGTGCCAGCAGTTACTCGAGACTAGCGGGATCCTACGAGCAGTACTTC. This codes for CASSYSRLAGSYEQYF. The V and J genes are TRBV6-5 and TRBJ2-7; 11 nucleotides match TRBD2. This CDR3 is built from 16 residues. In germline, CDR1 is MNHEY, CDR2 SVGAGI. Trimming at V came to 0 bases and at J to 1 base, leaving 2 bases not matched to a gene.

Note on this clone: Other DNA sequences from this sample encode an identical CDR3 as well. J is TRBJ2-1 and V is TRBV19, with 9 bases fitting TRBD2. Trimming at V came to 3 bases and at J to 7 bases, leaving 4 bases not matched to a gene. CDR1 and CDR2 from the germline V gene are LNHDA and SQIVND (reference sequence). The CDR3 is 14 amino acids. Here the CDR3 DNA reads TGTGCCAGTAGTATTGCGGGAGGGTCAAATGAGCAGTTCTTC. Amino acid sequence: CASSIAGGSNEQFF.

The V gene is TRBV3-1 (or the pseudogene TRBV3-2), the J gene TRBJ1-1, with a possible D match to TRBD1 (6 bases). This CDR3 spans 14 amino acids. The V end lost 4 bases, the J end lost 4 bases, and 13 bases lay between the germline ends. Per the germline V gene, CDR1 is LGHDT and CDR2 is YNNKEL (reference sequence). The CDR3 sequence is CASSPHRVSTEAFF. For the CDR3, the DNA is TGTGCCAGCAGCCCCCACAGGGTGAGCACTGAAGCTTTCTTT.

The V call is TRBV7-3, the J call TRBJ2-1, with a tentative D call TRBD1 (8 bases). Germline CDR1 reads SGHTA; CDR2 reads FQGTGA. Trimming left V 5 bases short and J 2 bases short, with 16 bases between. The CDR3 runs to 16 residues. Written as DNA, the CDR3 is TGTGCCAGCAGCATGACACAGGGGGGGACCTACAATGAGCAGTTCTTC. The encoded protein is CASSMTQGGTYNEQFF. Complete variable domain (other parts from reference TRBV7-3 and TRBJ2-1): GAGVSQTPSNKVTEKGKYVELRCDPISGHTALYWYRQSLGQGPEFLIYFQGTGAADDSGLPNDRFFAVRPEGSVSTLKIQRTERGDSAVYLCASSMTQGGTYNEQFFGPGTRLTVL.

This clone was counted only a few times. The chain is built from TRBV6-5 and TRBJ1-2; the D is unclear. Per the germline V gene, CDR1 is MNHEY and CDR2 is SVGAGI. V dropped 1 base and J dropped 7 bases, with 7 bases sitting between them. The CDR3 runs to 12 residues. In DNA, the CDR3 is TGTGCCAGCAGTTACTGGGGAACTGGCTACACCTTC. This sequence encodes CASSYWGTGYTF.

Turning to this clone: One end of the junction fails to match germline, which may point to a read error. The V and J genes are TRBV18 and TRBJ2-2; D may be TRBD2 (5 bases). Germline V gives CDR1 KGHSH, CDR2 LQKENI. CDR3 size: 15 residues. The CDR3: CASSPRTDDTGELFF. CDR3 DNA: TGTGCCAGCTCACCAAGGACTGACGACACTGGGGAGCTGTTTTTT.

Written as DNA, the CDR3 is TGTGCCAGCAGTTTCTTAACTGAAGCTTTCTTT. It translates to CASSFLTEAFF. V and J are TRBV11-2 and TRBJ1-1; D is undetermined. Deletions cut 6 bases from V and 5 bases from J, with 7 bases between. The length of the CDR3 is 11 residues. Looked up from germline, CDR1 is SGHAT and CDR2 is FQNNGV.

The CDR3 region has the DNA TGTGCCAGCTCACCGCGAGGACAGGGGGTTTCGGGCTACACCTTC. Encoded protein: CASSPRGQGVSGYTF. The rearrangement uses TRBV18 and TRBJ1-2, with TRBD1 matching 10 bases. Trimming removed 3 bases from V and 8 bases from J; junction bases left unmatched: 9. CDR3 length: 15 residues. CDR1 and CDR2 (germline): KGHSH, LQKENI.

This chain joins TRBV7-8 and TRBJ1-1; no reliable D call. Per the germline V gene, CDR1 is SGHVS and CDR2 is FQNEAQ. V was shortened by 3 bases and J by 1 base, with 12 bases between the two germline ends. The CDR3 has 15 residues. The CDR3 coding sequence is TGTGCCAGCAGCTTTTTTGGACGCAAGAACACTGAAGCTTTCTTT. Translation gives CASSFFGRKNTEAFF.

The genes are TRBV7-8 and TRBJ1-5; D unclear. V was pared by 3 bases and J by 4 bases, with 16 bases between. Per germline, CDR1 SGHVS and CDR2 FQNEAQ. The CDR3 runs 16 residues. The CDR3 here is CASSLQGQNLNQPQHF. Written as DNA, the CDR3 is TGTGCCAGCAGCTTGCAAGGGCAGAATCTTAATCAGCCCCAGCATTTT. Looking up the rest from reference TRBV7-8 and TRBJ1-5 gives the full variable domain: GAGVSQSPRYKVAKRGQDVALRCDPISGHVSLFWYQQALGQGPEFLTYFQNEAQLDKSGLPSDRFFAERPEGSVSTLKIQRTQQEDSAVYLCASSLQGQNLNQPQHFGDGTRLSIL.

This clone was observed a single time. The chain combines TRBV7-6 with TRBJ2-5; 9 bases map to TRBD1. Trimming at V came to 5 bases and at J to 0 bases, leaving 7 bases not matched to a gene. The CDR3 is 16 amino acids. Per germline, CDR1 SGHVS and CDR2 FNYEAQ. In nucleotides, the CDR3 is TGTGCCAGCAGCGACAGACAGGGGGAGTACCAAGAGACCCAGTACTTC. Protein sequence: CASSDRQGEYQETQYF.

The chain uses TRBV11-2 and TRBJ2-1; 12 bases align to TRBD2. Losses at the gene ends were 6 bases for V and 8 bases for J; bases not matched to a gene: 17. Germline loops: CDR1 SGHAT, CDR2 FQNNGV. There are 18 residues in the CDR3. The DNA for the CDR3 is TGTGCCAGCAGTTCCGGACTAGCGGGGCACCTAGCAAGCGATGAGCAGTTCTTC. It encodes CASSSGLAGHLASDEQFF. Full variable domain (remainder filled in from reference TRBV11-2 and TRBJ2-1): EAGVAQSPRYKIIEKRQSVAFWCNPISGHATLYWYQQILGQGPKLLIQFQNNGVVDDSQLPKDRFSAERLKGVDSTLKIQPAKLEDSAVYLCASSSGLAGHLASDEQFFGPGTRLTVL.

The chain combines TRBV3-1 (or the pseudogene TRBV3-2) with TRBJ1-2; 7 nucleotides align to TRBD1. The CDR3 extends over 11 amino acids. Germline values: CDR1 LGHDT, CDR2 YNNKEL (reference sequence). With V trimmed by 5 bases and J by 8 bases, 2 bases remained unmatched. The CDR3 region has the DNA TGTGCCAGCAGCGACAGGGTCGGCTACACCTTC. This sequence encodes CASSDRVGYTF.

CDR3 bases: TGCGCCAGCACCCCAGGGGACAGGGTGAGGAGCACTGAAGCTTTCTTT. Translated: CASTPGDRVRSTEAFF. The rearrangement joins TRBV5-1 to TRBJ1-1, with TRBD1 matching over 9 bases. This CDR3 contains 16 residues. J lost 4 bases, V lost 6 bases, and 13 bases had no gene match. CDR1 is SGHRS, CDR2 YFSETQ, per germline.

V and J are TRBV7-3 and TRBJ1-1; 7 nucleotides line up with TRBD1. The CDR3 consists of 14 residues. Trimming cost V 5 bases and J 1 base; bases outside gene matches: 4. Germline V gene sequence: CDR1 SGHTA, CDR2 FQGTGA. Written as DNA, the CDR3 is TGTGCCAGCAGCGAGGACAGGACGAACACTGAAGCTTTCTTT. Amino acid sequence: CASSEDRTNTEAFF.

This clone was picked up one time. The chain links TRBV7-9 to TRBJ1-1, with D possibly being TRBD1 (5 bases). V lost 8 bases to trimming and J lost 11 bases, with 15 bases between them. The CDR3 has 11 amino acids. Germline CDR1 and CDR2: SEHNR and FQNEAQ (reference sequence). CDR3 residues: CASGAGVVAFF. The CDR3 nucleotides read TGTGCCAGCGGGGCGGGGGTTGTCGCTTTCTTT.

This sequence joins TRBV18 and TRBJ1-1; D gene unclear. Between the trimmed V and J ends, which lost 6 bases and 0 bases, there was a span of 2 bases. The CDR3 is 11 residues long. Germline loops: CDR1 KGHSH, CDR2 LQKENI. In nucleotides, the CDR3 is TGTGCCAGCTCGATGAACACTGAAGCTTTCTTT. It encodes CASSMNTEAFF.

V is TRBV5-1 and J is TRBJ2-1; D is perhaps TRBD2 (5 bases). This CDR3 contains 11 residues. Germline lookup yields CDR1 SGHRS and CDR2 YFSETQ. V lost 7 bases to trimming and J lost 6 bases, with 8 bases between them. The DNA for the CDR3 is TGCGCCAGCGCCCTAGCCAATGAGCAGTTCTTC. Protein product: CASALANEQFF.

The gene calls are TRBV24-1 and TRBJ2-3, with TRBD2 identical over 7 bases. This CDR3 region has 18 residues. V lost 4 bases to trimming and J lost 4 bases; unmatched junction nucleotides: 16. The germline V gene has CDR1 KGHDR and CDR2 SFDVKD. The CDR3 nucleotides read TGTGCCACCAGTGACCCCCCCTTACAGAGCGGACTAGCAGATACGCAGTATTTT. Translation: CATSDPPLQSGLADTQYF.

The chain employs TRBV7-3 and TRBJ2-4; a possible D gene is TRBD1 (6 bases). Trimming shortened V by 5 bases and J by 12 bases, and 17 bases separated the two germline ends. This CDR3 comprises 13 residues. Looked up from germline, CDR1 is SGHTA and CDR2 is FQGTGA. The CDR3 DNA is TGTGCCAGCAGCCCCGGGGCCCAGGGGCCTCAGTACTTC. Its protein product is CASSPGAQGPQYF.

This sequence joins TRBV18 and TRBJ2-5, with no clear D. Trimming took 2 bases from V and 5 from J, leaving 9 bases between them. In germline, CDR1 is KGHSH, CDR2 LQKENI. This CDR3 region has 13 residues. The DNA of the CDR3 is TGTGCCAGCTCACCAATCCATTTTGAGACCCAGTACTTC. Protein: CASSPIHFETQYF. The full variable domain, with the rest looked up from reference TRBV18 and TRBJ2-5, is NAGVMQNPRHLVRRRGQEARLRCSPMKGHSHVYWYRQLPEEGLKFMVYLQKENIIDESGMPKERFSAEFPKEGPSILRIQQVVRGDSAAYFCASSPIHFETQYFGPGTRLLVL.

The chain is built from TRBV4-2 and TRBJ2-1; a weak D match, TRBD2 (5 bases). There are 17 residues in the CDR3. Germline V gene sequence: CDR1 LGHNA, CDR2 YNFKEQ. V was pared by 1 base and J by 3 bases, with 16 bases between. The CDR3 DNA is TGTGCCAGCAGCCAAGGACTGGCTAGCACTTTCTACAATGAGCAGTTCTTC. Translated: CASSQGLASTFYNEQFF.

The V and J genes are TRBV10-3 and TRBJ1-1; D possibly corresponds to TRBD1 (5 bases). CDR3 size: 13 residues. Trimming pared 3 bases from V and 4 bases from J, leaving 9 bases between. CDR1 and CDR2 (germline): ENHRY, SYGVKD. Here the CDR3 reads CAISDREGTEAFF. Here the CDR3 DNA reads TGTGCCATCAGTGACAGGGAAGGCACTGAAGCTTTCTTT.